Listed below are T cell receptor beta chains from one sample, sequenced in a study of OX40 agonist ivuxolimab in advanced cancers. Assay: immunoSEQ multiplex PCR; the TCRdb copy retains only in-frame clones and omits some. Of 75,000 to 100,000 clones in the sample, around 91% were seen once. The sequencing used CD4+ or CD8+ T cells sorted from blood, collected in a trial of the OX40 agonist ivuxolimab. The receptor set was obtained from an adult with an advanced solid tumor such as melanoma, head and neck, liver or kidney cancer. Each CDR3 is given with its conserved first and last residue. Fields, in order: clone size, V gene, D gene, J gene, CDR3 length, CDR3 DNA, CDR3 protein. D genes are given only for firm matches. The size field is filled for only some rows; it gives once, few, many or a size class.

>NA|TRBV7-8|NA|TRBJ2-3|16
TGTGCCAGCAGCTTAGAGATATGGGGTACGTCAGATACGCAGTATTTT
CASSLEIWGTSDTQYF
>NA|TRBV11-2|NA|TRBJ2-3|15
TGTGCCAGCAGCTTAGACGAACTTATCACAGATACGCAGTATTTT
CASSLDELITDTQYF
>NA|TRBV11-3|NA|TRBJ1-3|11
TGTGCCAGCAGCCTGGTGGAAGCCATATATTTT
CASSLVEAIYF
>NA|TRBV19|NA|TRBJ2-2|18
TGTGCCAGTAGTAGGTCCTTGGGACTCGCGAGGTTTACCGGGGAGCTGTTTTTT
CASSRSLGLARFTGELFF
>NA|TRBV5-6|TRBD2|TRBJ2-3|13
TGTGCCAGCAGCTCGGGAGGGCTGGATACGCAGTATTTT
CASSSGGLDTQYF
>once|TRBV27|TRBD1|TRBJ1-2|13
TGTGCCAGCAGCCGGACAGGACGGTATGGCTACACCTTC
CASSRTGRYGYTF
>NA|TRBV27|NA|TRBJ2-7|15
TGTGCCAGCAGTTACTCTGGACGGAGATTCTACGAGCAGTACTTC
CASSYSGRRFYEQYF
>NA|TRBV5-5|NA|TRBJ1-4|16
TGTGCCAGCAGCCCCGGCTACTCACGACGGGGTGAAAAACTGTTTTTT
CASSPGYSRRGEKLFF
>NA|TRBV5-1|NA|TRBJ2-7|16
TGCGCCAGCAGGGGAACTACTCGAGGCCGAGACTACGAGCAGTACTTC
CASRGTTRGRDYEQYF
>NA|TRBV2|NA|TRBJ1-3|15
TGTGCCAGCACAGAGGGGACAATTACTGGAAACACCATATATTTT
CASTEGTITGNTIYF
>once|TRBV28|TRBD1|TRBJ1-4|13
TGTGCCAGCAGCACGGACAGGTCCGAAAAACTGTTTTTT
CASSTDRSEKLFF
>NA|TRBV7-3|NA|TRBJ2-3|15
TGTGCCAGCAGCTTCATTGGGAGACTGGGAGATACGCAGTATTTT
CASSFIGRLGDTQYF
>NA|TRBV10-3|TRBD1|TRBJ2-7|14
TGTGCCATCAGGAGGGGACAGGGTGTGTACGAGCAGTACTTC
CAIRRGQGVYEQYF
>NA|TRBV30|NA|TRBJ1-2|16
TGTGCCTGGAGTCAAGGCCGAAGGACGGAGTTCTATGGCTACACCTTC
CAWSQGRRTEFYGYTF
>few|TRBV9|TRBD2|TRBJ2-3|16
TGTGCCAGCAGCGTAGATCCGGGAGGGACTACAGATACGCAGTATTTT
CASSVDPGGTTDTQYF
>NA|TRBV4-1|NA|TRBJ2-5|13
TGCGCCAGCAGCCTACTATTAGCGGAGACCCAGTACTTC
CASSLLLAETQYF
>once|TRBV11-1|TRBD2|TRBJ2-5|14
TGTGCCAGCAGCCCCCGGACTAGGGAAGAGACCCAGTACTTC
CASSPRTREETQYF
>NA|TRBV7-2|TRBD2|TRBJ2-7|18
TGTGCCAGCAGCTTGGTAGGCGAAGTACTAGCGGGAGGATCCTCCCCTAACTTC
CASSLVGEVLAGGSSPNF
>few|TRBV18|NA|TRBJ2-5|11
TGTGCCAGCTCCTTCCAAGAGACCCAGTACTTC
CASSFQETQYF
>NA|TRBV30|TRBD1|TRBJ1-1|15
TGTGCCTGGAGTGTGGGCAGGGGGCGAAACACTGAAGCTTTCTTT
CAWSVGRGRNTEAFF
>NA|TRBV7-3|NA|TRBJ2-1|15
TGTGCCAGCAGCCGCGGGACGCCGTCCTACAATGAGCAGTTCTTC
CASSRGTPSYNEQFF
>NA|TRBV30|NA|TRBJ1-3|14
TGTGCCTGGAGTGACAACAGCTTAGGAAACACCATATATTTT
CAWSDNSLGNTIYF
>NA|TRBV27|NA|TRBJ1-1|17
TGTGCCACCAGACGTGGGGGTACAGTCCGTTGGAACACTGAAGCTTTCTTT
CATRRGGTVRWNTEAFF
>NA|TRBV7-2|TRBD1|TRBJ1-2|18
TGTGCCAGCAGCCCCAAAGCACAGGGGGACACTAAGGGGGGAGGCTACACCTTC
CASSPKAQGDTKGGGYTF
>NA|TRBV19|NA|TRBJ1-2|14
TGTGCCAGTAGTATAGGGGTGGGGAGGAGTGGCTACACCTTC
CASSIGVGRSGYTF
>NA|TRBV11-2|TRBD2|TRBJ2-1|15
TGTGCCAGCAGTTCCCTAGCGGGATACTACAATGAGCAGTTCTTC
CASSSLAGYYNEQFF
>NA|TRBV18|NA|TRBJ1-1|15
TGTGCCAGCTCACAAGGCCTGGCGGGAGGGACTGAAGCTTTCTTT
CASSQGLAGGTEAFF
>NA|TRBV5-1|TRBD2|TRBJ2-4|14
TGCGCCAGCAGCTCAGTAGCGGGGGTAAACATTCAGTACTTC
CASSSVAGVNIQYF
>NA|TRBV11-1|NA|TRBJ1-1|16
TGTGCCAGCAGTCTTTTGATCGGGGGGGGAGACACTGAAGCTTTCTTT
CASSLLIGGGDTEAFF
>NA|TRBV19|NA|TRBJ2-3|13
TGTGCCAGTAGTATAGACCAGGGAGATACGCAGTATTTT
CASSIDQGDTQYF
>NA|TRBV6-6|TRBD1|TRBJ1-5|13
TGTGCCAGCAGCGACAGGGGTTCTCAGCCCCAGCATTTT
CASSDRGSQPQHF
>NA|TRBV11-2|TRBD2|TRBJ2-3|17
TGTGCCAGCAGCTTCTCTCTAGCGGGAGGCACCACAGATACGCAGTATTTT
CASSFSLAGGTTDTQYF
>NA|TRBV6-6|NA|TRBJ1-1|13
TGTGCCAGCAGTTATGAAGGGAACACTGAAGCTTTCTTT
CASSYEGNTEAFF
>NA|TRBV11-3|NA|TRBJ2-5|15
TGTGCCAGCAGCTCGAGGGGCCAGGGGAGGGAGACCCAGTACTTC
CASSSRGQGRETQYF
>NA|TRBV5-4|NA|TRBJ2-2|14
TGTGCCAGCAGCGTGGGCCGGGGCACCGGGGAGCTGTTTTTT
CASSVGRGTGELFF
>NA|TRBV6-1|TRBD1|TRBJ2-7|15
TGTGCCAGCAGTAGACACGGACAGGGGAGTTACGAGCAGTACTTC
CASSRHGQGSYEQYF
>once|TRBV7-2|NA|TRBJ2-3|15
TGTGCCAGCAGCATTAGCGGAGGGGTAGGGGATACGCAGTATTTT
CASSISGGVGDTQYF
>NA|TRBV11-2|NA|TRBJ1-1|14
TGTGCCAGCAGCTTACTGGGTGGTAACACTGAAGCTTTCTTT
CASSLLGGNTEAFF
>NA|TRBV10-3|NA|TRBJ2-2|15
TGTGCCATCAGTTCTAGCGTGGGCGACACCGGGGAGCTGTTTTTT
CAISSSVGDTGELFF
>NA|TRBV7-2|NA|TRBJ2-7|15
TGTGCCAGCAGCCCCATGTATGGACAGAGCTACGAGCAGTACTTC
CASSPMYGQSYEQYF
>NA|TRBV11-3|NA|TRBJ2-7|15
TGTGCCAGCAGTGCCCCCGGGAGACGAGGTTACGAGCAGTACTTC
CASSAPGRRGYEQYF